Below, 11 T cell receptor beta chains from the same sample are listed, as sequenced in a study of blood T cell repertoires in COVID-19. Sequenced by immunoSEQ multiplex PCR; TCRdb stores in-frame clones only, minus some. The sample contains over 140,000 clones, over 75% of which appear only once. What was sequenced was PBMCs or T cells enriched from blood (not recorded which). The source is a woman aged 45-65 years who had recovered from COVID-19.

V usage is TRBV6-5 and J usage is TRBJ1-4, with a weak D call TRBD1 (5 bases). Germline values: CDR1 MNHEY, CDR2 SVGAGI. Between the trimmed V and J ends, which lost 3 bases and 8 bases, there was a span of 10 bases. The CDR3 loop spans 13 amino acids. The CDR3 here is CASSYGRTEKLFF. The CDR3 DNA sequence: TGTGCCAGCAGTTATGGACGGACAGAAAAACTGTTTTTT.

The chain recombines TRBV6-4 with TRBJ2-1; 8 nucleotides line up with TRBD2. Germline CDR1 MRHNA, CDR2 SNTAGT. The CDR3 has 15 residues. Trimming cost V 3 bases and J 6 bases; bases outside gene matches: 7. The CDR3 is CASSEIGGASNEQFF. CDR3 nucleotide sequence: TGTGCCAGCAGTGAAATCGGGGGGGCATCCAATGAGCAGTTCTTC.

The genes are TRBV5-1 and TRBJ2-3; 7 bases align to TRBD2. The junction had 9 bases not matched to a gene; V was cut back by 5 bases and J by 3 bases. CDR3 length: 15 amino acids. Germline CDR1 is SGHRS and CDR2 is YFSETQ. The CDR3 here is CASSREGRATDTQYF. CDR3 bases: TGCGCCAGCAGTAGGGAGGGTAGGGCTACAGATACGCAGTATTTT.

The CDR3 coding sequence is TGTGCCAGCAGCTCCTCACAGGGGGTTGGCACAGATACGCAGTATTTT. Amino acids: CASSSSQGVGTDTQYF. The gene calls are TRBV7-9 and TRBJ2-3; 8 bases are shared with TRBD1. After removal of 4 bases from V and 1 base from J, the junction contained 7 bases not matched to a gene. The CDR3 contains 16 residues. Looked up from germline, CDR1 is SEHNR and CDR2 is FQNEAQ (reference sequence).

This chain links TRBV27 with TRBJ1-2, with D possibly being TRBD1 (5 bases). This CDR3 spans 11 amino acids. V was clipped by 7 bases and J by 6 bases, with 9 bases between them. The germline V gene has CDR1 MNHEY and CDR2 SMNVEV (reference sequence). The CDR3, as DNA: TGTGCCAGCAACGGGGGACATGGCTACACCTTC. This codes for CASNGGHGYTF.

Here the CDR3 reads CAWSGQGHGYTF. The CDR3 bases are TGTGCCTGGAGTGGACAGGGCCATGGCTACACCTTC. V is TRBV30 and J is TRBJ1-2, with 7 bases that match TRBD1. J lost 6 bases, V lost 1 base, and 2 bases had no gene match. The CDR3 length is 12 residues. Germline loops: CDR1 GTSNPN, CDR2 SVGIG (reference sequence).

The rearrangement joins TRBV6-5 to TRBJ2-2, with a possible D match to TRBD2 (5 bases). This CDR3 spans 15 amino acids. Between the trimmed V and J ends, which lost 4 bases and 0 bases, there was a span of 9 bases. Germline V gene data show CDR1 as MNHEY and CDR2 as SVGAGI. This CDR3 reads CASSWPGTNTGELFF. The CDR3 nucleotides are TGTGCCAGCAGTTGGCCCGGGACGAACACCGGGGAGCTGTTTTTT.

This chain connects TRBV28 to TRBJ1-2, with a possible D match to TRBD1 (5 bases). The CDR3 has 13 amino acids. Germline values: CDR1 MDHEN, CDR2 SYDVKM. V lost 7 bases, J lost 3 bases, and 12 bases lay in between. The CDR3 region has the DNA TGTGCCAGCACCCAGGGTGTTGACTATGGCTACACCTTC. It translates to CASTQGVDYGYTF.

The genes are TRBV7-8 and TRBJ2-1; 9 nucleotides line up with TRBD2. V lost 3 bases and J lost 0; bases outside the gene matches: 3. The CDR3 runs to 16 residues. Germline lookup yields CDR1 SGHVS and CDR2 FQNEAQ. The CDR3 here is CASSFTSGFSYNEQFF. The DNA for the CDR3 is TGTGCCAGCAGCTTTACTAGCGGGTTCTCCTACAATGAGCAGTTCTTC.

V and J are TRBV27 and TRBJ2-7, with TRBD1 identical over 8 bases. J lost 5 bases, V lost 0 bases, and 3 bases had no gene match. The CDR3 is made up of 14 amino acids. Germline V gives CDR1 MNHEY, CDR2 SMNVEV (reference sequence). CDR3 loop: CASSLSRTGNEQYF. In nucleotides, the CDR3 is TGTGCCAGCAGTTTATCGAGGACAGGGAACGAGCAGTACTTC.

The genes are TRBV5-1 and TRBJ1-1, with a weak D call TRBD1 (6 bases). This CDR3 region has 13 residues. Germline V gives CDR1 SGHRS, CDR2 YFSETQ. Trimming cost V 0 bases and J 7 bases, with 10 bases left between them. The CDR3 bases are TGCGCCAGCAGCTTGGCACAGGGCTATGAAGCTTTCTTT. Amino acid sequence: CASSLAQGYEAFF.